The clone carrying this T cell receptor beta chain was seen only a few times. What it binds is unknown. With 3 bases removed from V and 4 bases from J, the gap between germline ends came to 9 bases. Per the germline V gene, CDR1 is LNHDA and CDR2 is SQIVND (reference sequence). This CDR3 region has 13 residues. The data were taken from a study of T-cell memory formation after mild COVID-19. Findings of the study overall: Memory sampled before infection contained some responding clones, suggesting cross-reactive memory joined.

TCRdb itself ran the 5' RACE reads through MiXCR, one entry per CDR3 protein. The sample shows a few hundred thousand distinct CDR3 sequences, over 15% of them seen only once. The sequence was collected from a young man who had mild COVID-19 (a few samples of this study predate the infection). Cell type and time point are not known. Sequencing used PBMCs or a T cell subset sorted from them (not recorded which). V is TRBV19 and J is TRBJ1-2; D is ambiguous. Here the CDR3 DNA reads TGTGCCAGTAGTATCGGACTTCGCTATGGCTACACCTTC. This sequence encodes CASSIGLRYGYTF.